One sample yielded the 3 T cell receptor beta chains listed below, sequenced in a study of metastatic and nonmetastatic thyroid tumors. The entire patient cohort was treatment-naive prior to thyroid surgery. TCRdb reprocessed the PCR reads using MiXCR. The table lists about 6,100 clones, roughly 29% of them singletons. Sequenced material: adjacent normal tissue. These receptors all come from a female donor with papillary thyroid cancer or a benign thyroid nodule (not recorded which). Some clones in this sample may be carry-over from other donors' samples.

Only a few counts were recorded for this clone. The chain joins TRBV5-1 to TRBJ2-7; 7 bases agree with TRBD2. The germline V gene encodes CDR1 SGHRS and CDR2 YFSETQ. This CDR3 is 15 amino acids long. V shed 0 bases, J shed 3 bases, and the junction held 6 bases outside the gene matches. CDR3 DNA sequence: TGCGCCAGCAGCTTGGAATCCGGGGGGTTCTACGAGCAGTACTTC. Encoded protein: CASSLESGGFYEQYF.

V and J are TRBV18 and TRBJ1-1; tentative D call: TRBD1 (5 bases). CDR3 length equals 14 residues. Trimming removed 4 bases at V and 5 bases at J, with 14 bases between. The germline V gene encodes CDR1 KGHSH and CDR2 LQKENI. The CDR3 spells CASSLGGRGTEAFF. CDR3 nucleotide sequence: TGTGCCAGCTCACTCGGCGGGAGGGGAACTGAAGCTTTCTTT.

This clone was detected a few times. The genes are TRBV2 and TRBJ2-2, with D possibly matching TRBD1 (7 bases). The germline V gene encodes CDR1 SNHLY and CDR2 FYNNEI. The CDR3 length is 15 residues. V lost 5 bases to trimming and J lost 5 bases, with 15 bases between them. Here the CDR3 reads CASSPRTGGTGELFF. The CDR3 nucleotides are TGTGCCAGCAGTCCTCGGACAGGAGGGACCGGGGAGCTGTTTTTT.